The text below deals with one T cell receptor (beta chain). Other nucleotide sequences from this sample produce the same CDR3. These data are taken from a study of shared clonotypes between healthy human individuals. The CDR3 totals 12 residues. V was cut by 0 bases and J by 7 bases, with 4 bases left in between. Germline CDR1 SGHDT, CDR2 YYEEEE. CD45RO-negative, CCR7-selected cells formed the naive CD8 fraction, which excluded terminally differentiated effector memory CD45RA+ cells. TCRdb's copy holds only in-frame clones and misses some; the assay was immunoSEQ multiplex PCR. The sample has some 2,000,000 clones, over 85% seen once.

The sequence was collected from a man aged 18-30 years in good health. The V and J genes are TRBV5-6 and TRBJ2-2; D is unclear. Sample: naive CD8+ T cells sorted from blood. The CDR3 loop is CASSLGGGELFF. As DNA, the CDR3 is TGTGCCAGCAGCTTGGGCGGCGGGGAGCTGTTTTTT.